A selection of T cell receptor beta chains follows, all from one sample in a study of cytomegalovirus exposure and HLA in healthy donors. The protocol was immunoSEQ multiplex PCR, while the TCRdb copy is restricted to in-frame clones and leaves out a portion. The sample holds approximately 220,000 clones, about 82% seen once. The sequencing input was PBMCs. All receptors derive from a man aged 25-40 years in good health and CMV-seronegative. CDR3s include the opening cysteine and the closing phenylalanine or tryptophan.

CDR3 protein: CSARGGDVDTQYF
J gene: TRBJ2-3
V gene: TRBV29-1

CDR3 protein: CASNPSGEAAYEQYF
J gene: TRBJ2-7
V gene: TRBV6-5

CDR3 protein: CASSFRGSSYEQYF
J gene: -
V gene: TRBV6-6

CDR3 protein: CASSEFGLSPEQYF
J gene: TRBJ2-7
V gene: TRBV2

CDR3 protein: CASSPLPGQGLDGYTF
J gene: TRBJ1-2
V gene: TRBV7-6

CDR3 protein: CASRGAGQHQPQHF
J gene: TRBJ1-5
V gene: TRBV25-1

CDR3 protein: CASSQAETVSRETQYF
J gene: TRBJ2-5
V gene: TRBV14

CDR3 protein: CATSPGLAGGSYEQYF
J gene: TRBJ2-7
V gene: TRBV5-6

CDR3 protein: CASRRTGNTEAFF
J gene: TRBJ1-1
V gene: TRBV28

CDR3 protein: CASSEMTGSHTEAFF
J gene: TRBJ1-1
V gene: TRBV19

CDR3 protein: CATSSRQDFYNEQFF
J gene: TRBJ2-1
V gene: TRBV15

CDR3 protein: CASSEIHPGQGDIVSYNSPLHF
J gene: TRBJ1-6
V gene: TRBV6-1

CDR3 protein: CASSLATGGWNTEAFF
J gene: TRBJ1-1
V gene: TRBV5-6

CDR3 protein: CASSVYRTGGWYEQYF
J gene: TRBJ2-7
V gene: TRBV7-8

CDR3 protein: CALGLPRTGELFF
J gene: TRBJ2-2
V gene: TRBV27

CDR3 protein: CASSLATVSGVVTEAFF
J gene: TRBJ1-1
V gene: TRBV7-8

CDR3 protein: CASSSRQAPPDTGELFF
J gene: TRBJ2-2
V gene: TRBV7-9

CDR3 protein: CASTLGIARGSGSSGNTIYF
J gene: TRBJ1-3
V gene: TRBV5-1

CDR3 protein: CASSFIGGPYEQYF
J gene: TRBJ2-7
V gene: TRBV27

CDR3 protein: CASSLLGTSGETQYF
J gene: TRBJ2-5
V gene: TRBV27

CDR3 protein: CASRPTGVRKTQYF
J gene: TRBJ2-5
V gene: TRBV6-1

CDR3 protein: CASRGDRGDSPLHF
J gene: TRBJ1-6
V gene: TRBV5-1

CDR3 protein: CARSVGRRTGGVRQPQHF
J gene: TRBJ1-5
V gene: TRBV21-1

CDR3 protein: CASSYTGKNSGNTIYF
J gene: TRBJ1-3
V gene: TRBV7-9

CDR3 protein: CASRYRGGTEAFF
J gene: TRBJ1-1
V gene: TRBV7-2

CDR3 protein: CASSQDRGAGRRIQPQHF
J gene: TRBJ1-5
V gene: TRBV4-1

CDR3 protein: CASSPRADTEAFF
J gene: TRBJ1-1
V gene: TRBV18

CDR3 protein: CASSPWTSGGRDTQYF
J gene: TRBJ2-3
V gene: TRBV4-2

CDR3 protein: CATLQGRELFF
J gene: TRBJ2-2
V gene: TRBV27

CDR3 protein: CASSLNKDRGLSNQPQHF
J gene: TRBJ1-5
V gene: TRBV2

CDR3 protein: CASGRPIENQPQHF
J gene: TRBJ1-5
V gene: TRBV6-1

CDR3 protein: CASSSLWTSGGAETQYF
J gene: TRBJ2-5
V gene: TRBV5-1

CDR3 protein: CASSWASNYGYTF
J gene: TRBJ1-2
V gene: TRBV6-5

CDR3 protein: CASSRTSPNEQFF
J gene: TRBJ2-1
V gene: TRBV2

CDR3 protein: CASSGDNRGDYGYTF
J gene: TRBJ1-2
V gene: TRBV6-1

CDR3 protein: CASSEARGGIYGYTF
J gene: TRBJ1-2
V gene: TRBV2

CDR3 protein: CASSLKGGGPGEAFF
J gene: TRBJ1-1
V gene: TRBV5-5

CDR3 protein: CASSPRTVQNSPLHF
J gene: TRBJ1-6
V gene: TRBV18

CDR3 protein: CASSQGLAGGYEQYF
J gene: TRBJ2-7
V gene: TRBV4-3

CDR3 protein: CASSFWTGNEQFF
J gene: TRBJ2-1
V gene: TRBV5-4

CDR3 protein: CASSLVGGQETQYF
J gene: TRBJ2-5
V gene: TRBV5-5

CDR3 protein: CASSPSRGANEQFF
J gene: TRBJ2-1
V gene: TRBV4-3

CDR3 protein: CASRDRVNEQYF
J gene: TRBJ2-7
V gene: TRBV6-1